The 19 T cell receptor beta chains presented below share a single source sample, sequenced in a study of cytomegalovirus exposure and HLA in healthy donors. The data were produced by immunoSEQ multiplex PCR, yet TCRdb's version contains in-frame clones alone and is incomplete. The sample shows hundreds of thousands of clones, roughly 88% of them seen only once. Material for sequencing was PBMCs. The receptors were sampled from a woman between 18 and 29 years old in good health and CMV-seronegative.

The chain has TRBV10-2 and TRBJ2-7; TRBD2 aligns across 8 bases. The CDR3 is 12 amino acids. Unmatched junction bases numbered 5, after V lost 8 bases and J lost 5 bases. The germline V gene encodes CDR1 WSHSY and CDR2 SAAADI. CDR3: CASAPTSDEQYF. As DNA, the CDR3 is TGCGCCAGCGCCCCGACTAGCGACGAGCAGTACTTC.

This chain connects TRBV10-3 to TRBJ2-5, with TRBD2 matching 15 bases. The CDR3 length is 17 residues. The germline V gene has CDR1 ENHRY and CDR2 SYGVKD. Losses at the gene ends were 5 bases for V and 4 bases for J; bases not matched to a gene: 8. The CDR3 reads CAISPGLAGGGLETQYF. Here the CDR3 DNA reads TGTGCCATCAGTCCGGGACTAGCGGGAGGAGGTCTAGAGACCCAGTACTTC.

This chain's CDR3 is CAWSPTGWEQYF. The CDR3 DNA is TGTGCCTGGAGTCCAACAGGGTGGGAGCAGTACTTC. V usage is TRBV30 and J usage is TRBJ2-7, with TRBD1 as a possible D gene (6 bases). The CDR3 is made up of 12 amino acids. The V end lost 2 bases, the J end lost 7 bases, and 12 bases lay between the germline ends. Germline values: CDR1 GTSNPN, CDR2 SVGIG (reference sequence).

The chain uses TRBV7-9 and TRBJ2-5; weak D call: TRBD1 (6 bases). Germline assignment: CDR1 SEHNR and CDR2 FQNEAQ (reference sequence). V was cut by 5 bases and J by 5 bases, with 12 bases left in between. The CDR3 runs 13 residues. In DNA, the CDR3 is TGTGCCAGCAGCCCAAATCAGGGGGAGACCCAGTACTTC. Residues: CASSPNQGETQYF.

The chain joins TRBV9 to TRBJ2-3, with D possibly matching TRBD2 (6 bases). Germline V gene data show CDR1 as SGDLS and CDR2 as YYNGEE. Trimming left V 7 bases short and J 4 bases short, with 13 bases between. The CDR3 spans 13 residues. The CDR3 bases are TGTGCCAGCGGAGGAGGGAGGCCAGATACGCAGTATTTT. Protein product: CASGGGRPDTQYF. The full variable domain, with the rest looked up from reference TRBV9 and TRBJ2-3, is DSGVTQTPKHLITATGQRVTLRCSPRSGDLSVYWYQQSLDQGLQFLIQYYNGEERAKGNILERFSAQQFPDLHSELNLSSLELGDSALYFCASGGGRPDTQYFGPGTRLTVL.

The rearrangement uses TRBV19 and TRBJ1-2; 11 bases line up with TRBD1. Per the germline V gene, CDR1 is LNHDA and CDR2 is SQIVND (reference sequence). The CDR3 runs to 16 residues. V shed 10 bases, J shed 7 bases, and the junction held 17 bases outside the gene matches. This CDR3 reads CATGEGQGVLVGGYTF. DNA for the CDR3: TGTGCCACCGGTGAGGGACAGGGGGTCCTTGTGGGTGGCTACACCTTC.

The J gene is TRBJ2-1, the V gene TRBV27, with a tentative D call TRBD1 (5 bases). CDR1 and CDR2 from the germline V gene are MNHEY and SMNVEV (reference sequence). Trimming removed 3 bases from V and 13 bases from J, with 19 bases in between. This CDR3 is built from 14 residues. As DNA, the CDR3 is TGTGCCAGCAGTTTCAGGGTGACGGAGTATGGTCAGTTCTTC. Encoded protein: CASSFRVTEYGQFF.

This sequence joins TRBV6-1 and TRBJ2-1, with 9 positions matching TRBD2. Germline CDR1 and CDR2: MNHNS and SASEGT. CDR3 length: 15 residues. Trimming removed 9 bases from V and 9 bases from J; junction bases left unmatched: 15. The CDR3 DNA reads as TGTGCCAGTTCCCCCCCAGCGGGAGGTGGGGGTGAGCAGTTCTTC. Amino acid sequence: CASSPPAGGGGEQFF.

The chain joins TRBV2 to TRBJ2-1; 7 bases map to TRBD2. This CDR3 is built from 13 residues. Germline lookup yields CDR1 SNHLY and CDR2 FYNNEI. The V segment lost 2 bases and the J segment 12 bases; nucleotides outside the gene matches: 7. The chain's CDR3 is CASSERGGRGQFF. DNA of the CDR3: TGTGCCAGCAGTGAAAGGGGAGGGCGCGGGCAGTTCTTC.

V usage is TRBV6-5 and J usage is TRBJ2-7, with 8 bases identical to TRBD2. Germline values: CDR1 MNHEY, CDR2 SVGAGI. Losses at the gene ends were 4 bases for V and 6 bases for J; bases not matched to a gene: 8. The CDR3 sequence is 14 residues long. CDR3 DNA: TGTGCCAGCAGTTTCGGGGGGGGAAACCGCGAGCAGTACTTC. It encodes CASSFGGGNREQYF.

The chain uses TRBV10-3 and TRBJ1-2; 9 nucleotides match TRBD1. The CDR3 extends over 14 amino acids. V lost 4 bases and J lost 8; bases outside the gene matches: 8. Germline-derived CDR1 and CDR2 are ENHRY and SYGVKD. CDR3 sequence: CAISALDRGGGYTF. CDR3 in DNA: TGTGCCATCAGTGCCCTGGACAGGGGTGGCGGCTACACCTTC.

In DNA, the CDR3 is TGTGCCAGCAGTGGGGGGCAGGGAATAGGGGAGCAGTTCTTC. This translates into CASSGGQGIGEQFF. V is TRBV2 and J is TRBJ2-1; possible D gene TRBD1, 6 bases. The CDR3 consists of 14 residues. Germline V gene data show CDR1 as SNHLY and CDR2 as FYNNEI. Deletions cut 4 bases from V and 10 bases from J, with 17 bases between.

V gene TRBV10-3 combines with J gene TRBJ2-3, with D possibly TRBD1 on 6 matching bases. The V end was cut by 3 bases, the J end by 2 bases, with 9 bases between. The CDR3 is 14 residues long. Looked up from germline, CDR1 is ENHRY and CDR2 is SYGVKD. The CDR3 DNA reads TGTGCCATCAGTGAAGGGACAACCACAGATACGCAGTATTTT. Amino acid sequence: CAISEGTTTDTQYF.

The chain uses TRBV2 and TRBJ2-3; possible D gene TRBD2, 5 bases. CDR1 and CDR2 (germline): SNHLY, FYNNEI. The CDR3 extends over 14 amino acids. Trimming pared 9 bases from V and 0 bases from J, leaving 13 bases between. CDR3 nucleotide sequence: TGTGCCAGATCGCTAGCACCTAGCACAGATACGCAGTATTTT. As protein: CARSLAPSTDTQYF.

The table lists this clone with a count of one. V is TRBV2 and J is TRBJ2-1, with 7 bases identical to TRBD2. The CDR3 loop spans 11 amino acids. The ends lost 4 bases at V and 15 bases at J; junction bases unmatched: 6. CDR1 SNHLY and CDR2 FYNNEI come from the germline V gene. As DNA, the CDR3 is TGTGCCAGCAGTGTGGGGGGGGTTACGTTCTTC. Translation gives CASSVGGVTFF.

This chain links TRBV6-1 with TRBJ1-1, with D perhaps matching TRBD1 (5 bases). CDR1 and CDR2 from the germline V gene are MNHNS and SASEGT. CDR3 length equals 18 residues. V lost 4 bases and J lost 0, with 21 bases in between. CDR3 DNA sequence: TGTGCCAGCAGTGGGGTACAGGCGGGATCCCTCATGAACACTGAAGCTTTCTTT. Its translation: CASSGVQAGSLMNTEAFF.

The V call is TRBV19, the J call TRBJ1-2, with D hard to call. CDR3 size: 12 residues. Germline V gene lookup returns CDR1 LNHDA and CDR2 SQIVND (reference sequence). Between the trimmed V and J ends, which lost 3 bases and 6 bases, there was a span of 8 bases. The DNA of the CDR3 is TGTGCCAGTAGTATCTACCAGGATGGCTACACCTTC. It specifies CASSIYQDGYTF.

This rearrangement joins TRBV5-1 to TRBJ2-1, with 8 bases that match TRBD2. Germline V gene sequence: CDR1 SGHRS, CDR2 YFSETQ. Trimming took 4 bases from V and 5 from J; bases not matched to a gene: 11. CDR3 length: 16 residues. CDR3 residues: CASSGAPREVHNEQFF. CDR3 in DNA: TGCGCCAGCAGCGGGGCTCCGCGGGAGGTCCACAATGAGCAGTTCTTC.

This chain links TRBV4-2 with TRBJ2-1, with 10 bases that match TRBD2. In germline, CDR1 is LGHNA, CDR2 YNFKEQ. The CDR3 loop spans 17 amino acids. The V and J ends lost 0 bases and 8 bases, in that order; junction bases with no gene match: 10. The CDR3 spells CASSQDRGAGGPHEQFF. Here the CDR3 DNA reads TGTGCCAGCAGCCAAGATCGAGGAGCGGGGGGGCCCCATGAGCAGTTCTTC.